The 20 T cell receptor beta chains listed next were all sequenced from one sample in a study of cytomegalovirus exposure and HLA in healthy donors. Primers for the PCR totalled 60 Vbeta and 13 Jbeta. Clones were sequenced by immunoSEQ multiplex PCR, and TCRdb holds only the in-frame ones, with some missing. The table lists more than 200,000 clones, roughly 80% of them singletons. The specimen was PBMCs. The source of these receptors is a girl aged 2 to 10 in good health and CMV-seronegative.

J is TRBJ2-5 and V is TRBV2, with D possibly being TRBD1 (6 bases). The DNA end favors TRBJ2-7, so the J call may be wrong. The CDR3 extends over 13 amino acids. The germline V gene has CDR1 SNHLY and CDR2 FYNNEI. CDR3 nucleotide sequence: TGTGCCAGCAGTTATACAGGGTCCTACGAGCAGTACTTC. Amino acids: CASSYTGSYEQYF.

The DNA for the CDR3 is TGTGCCAGCTCACCGAGACAGGGCAATGAGCAGTTCTTC. Protein: CASSPRQGNEQFF. The chain employs TRBV18 and TRBJ2-1; 7 bases are a match to TRBD1. CDR1 is KGHSH, CDR2 LQKENI, per germline. The CDR3 runs 13 residues. The J segment lost 6 bases and the V segment lost 3 bases, leaving 2 bases of the junction unmatched.

The chain links TRBV6-4 to TRBJ2-1; D is unclear. This CDR3 comprises 13 residues. V lost 4 bases, J lost 6 bases, and 10 bases lay in between. CDR1 MRHNA and CDR2 SNTAGT come from the germline V gene. In nucleotides, the CDR3 is TGTGCCAGCAGTGTGGGCCCCGGCAATGAGCAGTTCTTC. Its protein product is CASSVGPGNEQFF.

The V and J genes are TRBV7-3 and TRBJ1-3; the D gene is possibly TRBD1 (5 bases). The germline V gene encodes CDR1 SGHTA and CDR2 FQGTGA. The germline V and J ends were trimmed by 5 bases and 2 bases, with 10 bases remaining between them. There are 14 residues in the CDR3. CDR3 residues: CASSLPRAGNTIYF. The CDR3 nucleotides read TGTGCCAGCAGCCTTCCCAGGGCTGGAAACACCATATATTTT.

This sequence joins TRBV9 and TRBJ1-2; maybe TRBD1 (6 bases). The length of the CDR3 is 15 residues. Deletions cut 0 bases from V and 4 bases from J, with 13 bases between. Germline values: CDR1 SGDLS, CDR2 YYNGEE. The CDR3 here is CASSVGVGQSYGYTF. The CDR3 nucleotides read TGTGCCAGCAGCGTAGGGGTAGGACAGTCCTATGGCTACACCTTC. Full variable domain (missing parts from reference TRBV9 and TRBJ1-2): DSGVTQTPKHLITATGQRVTLRCSPRSGDLSVYWYQQSLDQGLQFLIQYYNGEERAKGNILERFSAQQFPDLHSELNLSSLELGDSALYFCASSVGVGQSYGYTFGSGTRLTVV.

In DNA, the CDR3 is TGTGCCACCCGGGCAGGGGCCTCCTACGAGCAGTACTTC. This codes for CATRAGASYEQYF. The chain combines TRBV15 with TRBJ2-7; D is possibly TRBD1 (6 bases). Deletions cut 8 bases from V and 0 bases from J, with 11 bases between. The CDR3 has 13 amino acids. The germline V gene has CDR1 LNHNV and CDR2 YYDKDF (reference sequence).

The chain carries TRBV7-2 and TRBJ1-3, with D maybe TRBD1 (6 bases). The CDR3 runs to 16 residues. The V gene's germline CDR1 is SGHTA and CDR2 FQGNSA. The V end was cut by 5 bases, the J end by 5 bases, with 19 bases between. The CDR3 protein is CASSPRSGTSRNTIYF. DNA for the CDR3: TGTGCCAGCAGCCCCCGCTCCGGGACAAGCAGAAACACCATATATTTT.

This clone was counted a few times. V is TRBV29-1 and J is TRBJ2-5, with 8 bases that match TRBD1. Germline values: CDR1 SQVTM, CDR2 ANQGSEA. Trimming removed 7 bases from V and 2 bases from J; junction bases left unmatched: 9. The CDR3 has 14 amino acids. CDR3: CSGSGTGKQETQYF. DNA of the CDR3: TGCAGCGGATCCGGGACAGGAAAACAAGAGACCCAGTACTTC.

The chain carries TRBV27 and TRBJ1-1, with TRBD1 matching over 8 bases. Germline V CDR1 and CDR2: MNHEY, SMNVEV (reference sequence). This CDR3 is 13 amino acids long. The ends lost 5 bases at V and 5 bases at J; junction bases unmatched: 4. The CDR3 sequence is CASSPGQGTEAFF. DNA for the CDR3: TGTGCCAGCAGTCCCGGACAGGGTACTGAAGCTTTCTTT.

The chain uses TRBV6-1 and TRBJ2-5, with 7 bases that match TRBD2. Unmatched junction bases numbered 8, after V lost 3 bases and J lost 4 bases. The CDR3 spans 15 residues. Looked up from germline, CDR1 is MNHNS and CDR2 is SASEGT. As DNA, the CDR3 is TGTGCCAGCAGTGAGATTCGGACTAGTTCAGAGACCCAGTACTTC. Its translation is CASSEIRTSSETQYF.

This chain uses TRBV27 with TRBJ1-1; the D is unclear. Trimming removed 4 bases at V and 1 base at J, with 10 bases between. CDR1 is MNHEY, CDR2 SMNVEV, per germline (reference sequence). The CDR3 spans 14 residues. The DNA for the CDR3 is TGTGCCAGCAGTTCCCTACCGGGGAACACTGAAGCTTTCTTT. Its translation: CASSSLPGNTEAFF.

The CDR3 region is CASSYEAAGYEQYF. The CDR3 region has the DNA TGTGCCAGCAGTTACGAAGCCGCGGGGTACGAGCAGTACTTC. The chain is built from TRBV6-6 and TRBJ2-7; D is possibly TRBD2 (6 bases). V shed 2 bases and J shed 4 bases, with 12 bases lying between them. Per the germline V gene, CDR1 is MNHNY and CDR2 is SVGAGI (reference sequence). The CDR3 contains 14 residues.

The chain carries TRBV11-2 and TRBJ2-7; perhaps TRBD2 as D (5 bases). The V gene lost 5 bases and the J gene lost 6 bases, with 5 bases spanning the gap. Germline lookup yields CDR1 SGHAT and CDR2 FQNNGV. This CDR3 spans 10 amino acids. The CDR3 protein is CASSAGEQYF. Here the CDR3 DNA reads TGTGCCAGCAGCGCGGGCGAGCAGTACTTC.

This chain joins TRBV5-1 and TRBJ2-1, with 8 bases fitting TRBD2. The CDR3 runs to 15 residues. V was clipped by 4 bases and J by 6 bases; unmatched bases: 9. Per germline, CDR1 SGHRS and CDR2 YFSETQ. CDR3 nucleotides: TGCGCCAGCAGCCCCGGGGGGGGCCGTATCAATGAGCAGTTCTTC. Amino acids: CASSPGGGRINEQFF.

The V call is TRBV6-1, the J call TRBJ2-3; 8 positions match TRBD2. Unmatched junction bases numbered 3, after V lost 8 bases and J lost 2 bases. The CDR3 has 13 amino acids. The germline CDR1 and CDR2 sequences are MNHNS and SASEGT. Written as DNA, the CDR3 is TGTGCCAGCCAACTAGCGGACACAGATACGCAGTATTTT. As protein: CASQLADTDTQYF.

CDR3 protein: CASSPIYEQYF. In DNA, the CDR3 is TGTGCCAGCAGCCCAATCTACGAGCAGTACTTC. This chain uses TRBV11-2 with TRBJ2-7; no reliable D call. The CDR3 spans 11 residues. Germline V CDR1 and CDR2: SGHAT, FQNNGV. Trimming shortened V by 5 bases and J by 3 bases, and 5 bases separated the two germline ends.

A remark on this clone: In the same sample, other DNA sequences code for this CDR3. The rearrangement uses TRBV2 and TRBJ2-7; D gene ambiguous. The V end was cut by 3 bases, the J end by 4 bases, with 4 bases between. Germline V gene data show CDR1 as SNHLY and CDR2 as FYNNEI. This CDR3 is 11 amino acids long. The CDR3 nucleotides are TGTGCCAGCAGTGACCGGTACGAGCAGTACTTC. It is translated as CASSDRYEQYF.

The chain is built from TRBV6-6 and TRBJ2-5; the match to TRBD2 covers 9 bases. J gave up 5 bases and V 0 bases, and 7 bases lay outside the gene matches. CDR1 and CDR2 from the germline V gene are MNHNY and SVGAGI (reference sequence). This CDR3 is built from 16 residues. This chain's CDR3 is CASSYSKTSGYETQYF. The CDR3 DNA follows: TGTGCCAGCAGTTACTCCAAAACTAGCGGGTACGAGACCCAGTACTTC.

This chain connects TRBV19 to TRBJ1-2; 8 nucleotides agree with TRBD1. There are 15 residues in the CDR3. Germline V gene data show CDR1 as LNHDA and CDR2 as SQIVND (reference sequence). V dropped 5 bases and J dropped 5; count of bases not matched to a gene: 10. In nucleotides, the CDR3 is TGTGCCAGTAGTTCAGAGGCAGGGGGCGAGTATGGCTACACCTTC. Translated, it gives CASSSEAGGEYGYTF.

Written as DNA, the CDR3 is TGCGCCAGCAGCCATGAGGGACAGGGGGCTCCCGGGGAGCTGTTTTTT. Its protein is CASSHEGQGAPGELFF. The chain couples TRBV4-1 to TRBJ2-2, with 12 nucleotides matching TRBD1. Germline V gene data show CDR1 as MGHRA and CDR2 as YSYEKL. The junction had 5 bases not matched to a gene; V was cut back by 3 bases and J by 6 bases. The CDR3 loop spans 16 amino acids.